The next 14 T cell receptor beta chains were all read from a single sample in a study of OX40 agonist ivuxolimab in advanced cancers. The data were produced by immunoSEQ multiplex PCR, yet TCRdb's version contains in-frame clones alone and is incomplete. Of 78,000 or so clones listed, more than 70% were seen once; the top ten hold 0.78%. Specimen: CD4+ or CD8+ T cells sorted from blood, collected in a trial of the OX40 agonist ivuxolimab. Source of these receptors: an adult with an advanced solid tumor such as melanoma, head and neck, liver or kidney cancer.

The V call is TRBV2, the J call TRBJ2-2, with 7 bases aligning to TRBD1. The CDR3 is 12 amino acids. The ends lost 5 bases at V and 9 bases at J; junction bases unmatched: 3. CDR1 SNHLY and CDR2 FYNNEI come from the germline V gene. The CDR3 region is CASSYRGRELFF. CDR3 coding DNA: TGTGCCAGCAGTTACAGGGGAAGGGAGCTGTTTTTT. The complete variable domain, with remaining parts taken from reference TRBV2 and TRBJ2-2, reads EPEVTQTPSHQVTQMGQEVILRCVPISNHLYFYWYRQILGQKVEFLVSFYNNEISEKSEIFDDQFSVERPDGSNFTLKIRSTKLEDSAMYFCASSYRGRELFFGEGSRLTVL.

The rearrangement joins TRBV7-9 to TRBJ1-2; D not certain. The V end was cut by 1 base, the J end by 8 bases, with 17 bases between. CDR3 size: 15 residues. Germline values: CDR1 SEHNR, CDR2 FQNEAQ (reference sequence). CDR3 amino acids: CASSLVGDSGGGYTF. CDR3 sequence (DNA): TGTGCCAGCAGCTTAGTTGGGGATTCAGGCGGGGGCTACACCTTC.

The CDR3 DNA reads TGTGCCAGCAGTCCCAGCTGGGGGACGGGTGGGACTGAAGCTTTCTTT. It translates to CASSPSWGTGGTEAFF. The chain carries TRBV28 and TRBJ1-1, with D maybe TRBD1 (5 bases). The ends were cut back, 5 bases at V and 5 bases at J, with 21 bases in the middle. The CDR3 sequence is 16 residues long. Germline V lookup: CDR1 MDHEN, CDR2 SYDVKM.

This chain joins TRBV7-2 and TRBJ2-7, with TRBD1 matching 7 bases. Germline CDR1 SGHTA, CDR2 FQGNSA. The J segment lost 3 bases and the V segment lost 5 bases, leaving 7 bases of the junction unmatched. The CDR3 extends over 14 amino acids. CDR3 coding DNA: TGTGCCAGCAGCCCCAGACAGGGTTTCTACGAGCAGTACTTC. Translating it yields CASSPRQGFYEQYF.

In the case of this clone: An end of the junction does not agree with germline; a read error may underlie this. This CDR3 is also generated by other DNA sequences in the sample. CDR3 nucleotides: TGTGCCAGCAGCTACAGAAGGACTAGCGTGAACACCGGAGAGCTGTTTTTT. Translation: CASSYRRTSVNTGELFF. This chain uses TRBV7-2 with TRBJ2-2; 9 bases match TRBD2. Germline V CDR1 and CDR2: SGHTA, FQGNSA. The CDR3 has 17 residues.

V gene TRBV19 combines with J gene TRBJ1-5, with 7 bases lining up with TRBD1. V lost 7 bases, J lost 1 base, and 7 bases stayed unmatched. The CDR3 is 15 residues long. CDR1 and CDR2 (germline): LNHDA, SQIVND (reference sequence). The CDR3 loop reads CASTLTGKSNQPQHF. In nucleotides, the CDR3 is TGTGCCAGTACCTTGACAGGGAAGAGCAATCAGCCCCAGCATTTT.

In its sample, this clone was seen once. The chain uses TRBV18 and TRBJ2-2; TRBD1 is a possible D gene (6 bases). This CDR3 is built from 16 residues. V lost 1 base and J lost 1, with 10 bases in between. Germline V gene sequence: CDR1 KGHSH, CDR2 LQKENI. CDR3 in DNA: TGTGCCAGCTCACCACTTCAGGACAGGAACACCGGGGAGCTGTTTTTT. It translates to CASSPLQDRNTGELFF.

V gene TRBV15 combines with J gene TRBJ2-7; D unclear. Germline assignment: CDR1 LNHNV and CDR2 YYDKDF (reference sequence). Trimming shortened V by 0 bases and J by 1 base, and 13 bases separated the two germline ends. This CDR3 has 16 amino acids. The CDR3 sequence: CATSRDISGGSYEQYF. The CDR3 DNA is TGTGCCACCAGCAGAGATATATCAGGCGGATCCTACGAGCAGTACTTC.

This chain uses TRBV7-9 with TRBJ1-5; TRBD1 is a possible D gene (5 bases). The CDR3 has 14 amino acids. Germline CDR1 reads SEHNR; CDR2 reads FQNEAQ (reference sequence). Between the trimmed V and J ends, which lost 3 bases and 0 bases, there was a span of 6 bases. The CDR3 DNA reads as TGTGCCAGCAGCTTCAGGGATAGCAATCAGCCCCAGCATTTT. Its translation: CASSFRDSNQPQHF.

This chain uses TRBV30 with TRBJ2-1; 10 positions agree with TRBD2. Germline CDR1 GTSNPN, CDR2 SVGIG (reference sequence). This CDR3 spans 14 amino acids. V dropped 4 bases and J dropped 8; count of bases not matched to a gene: 8. For the CDR3, the DNA is TGTGCCTGGACGGCTAGCGGGAGTAGGGATGAGCAGTTCTTC. Its translation is CAWTASGSRDEQFF.

This chain uses TRBV7-2 with TRBJ1-1; a weak D match, TRBD1 (5 bases). The germline CDR1 and CDR2 sequences are SGHTA and FQGNSA. Trimming took off 1 base at V and 0 bases at J, with 9 bases between the two ends. The CDR3 sequence is 15 residues long. The chain's CDR3 is CASSLVAGMNTEAFF. The CDR3 nucleotides are TGTGCCAGCAGCTTAGTGGCAGGGATGAACACTGAAGCTTTCTTT. Looking up the rest from reference TRBV7-2 and TRBJ1-1 gives the full variable domain: GAGVSQSPSNKVTEKGKDVELRCDPISGHTALYWYRQSLGQGLEFLIYFQGNSAPDKSGLPSDRFSAERTGGSVSTLTIQRTQQEDSAVYLCASSLVAGMNTEAFFGQGTRLTVV.

The chain has TRBV5-4 and TRBJ2-7; the D gene is possibly TRBD1 (5 bases). Germline values: CDR1 SGHNT, CDR2 YYREEE (reference sequence). There are 12 residues in the CDR3. Between the trimmed V and J ends, which lost 3 bases and 3 bases, there was a span of 7 bases. The CDR3 sequence: CASSSDNYEQYF. For the CDR3, the DNA is TGTGCCAGCAGCTCGGACAACTACGAGCAGTACTTC. Supplemented by reference TRBV5-4 and TRBJ2-7, the full variable domain reads ETGVTQSPTHLIKTRGQQVTLRCSSQSGHNTVSWYQQALGQGPQFIFQYYREEENGRGNFPPRFSGLQFPNYSSELNVNALELDDSALYLCASSSDNYEQYFGPGTRLTVT.

The chain recombines TRBV29-1 with TRBJ1-2; D uncertain. V lost 3 bases and J 0 bases, leaving 5 bases between the germline ends. The germline gives CDR1 SQVTM, CDR2 ANQGSEA. The CDR3 covers 12 residues. The CDR3 spells CSVEKANYGYTF. CDR3 in DNA: TGCAGCGTTGAGAAGGCTAACTATGGCTACACCTTC.

The V and J genes are TRBV13 and TRBJ1-4; D may be TRBD1 (6 bases). CDR3 length equals 14 residues. Trimming cost V 5 bases and J 6 bases, with 13 bases left between them. In germline, CDR1 is PRHDT, CDR2 FYEKMQ (reference sequence). The CDR3 is CASSRGGGDEKLFF. The CDR3 DNA reads as TGTGCCAGCAGCCGTGGAGGGGGGGATGAAAAACTGTTTTTT. The variable domain in full, with the rest retrieved from reference TRBV13 and TRBJ1-4, is AAGVIQSPRHLIKEKRETATLKCYPIPRHDTVYWYQQGPGQDPQFLISFYEKMQSDKGSIPDRFSAQQFSDYHSELNMSSLELGDSALYFCASSRGGGDEKLFFGSGTQLSVL.